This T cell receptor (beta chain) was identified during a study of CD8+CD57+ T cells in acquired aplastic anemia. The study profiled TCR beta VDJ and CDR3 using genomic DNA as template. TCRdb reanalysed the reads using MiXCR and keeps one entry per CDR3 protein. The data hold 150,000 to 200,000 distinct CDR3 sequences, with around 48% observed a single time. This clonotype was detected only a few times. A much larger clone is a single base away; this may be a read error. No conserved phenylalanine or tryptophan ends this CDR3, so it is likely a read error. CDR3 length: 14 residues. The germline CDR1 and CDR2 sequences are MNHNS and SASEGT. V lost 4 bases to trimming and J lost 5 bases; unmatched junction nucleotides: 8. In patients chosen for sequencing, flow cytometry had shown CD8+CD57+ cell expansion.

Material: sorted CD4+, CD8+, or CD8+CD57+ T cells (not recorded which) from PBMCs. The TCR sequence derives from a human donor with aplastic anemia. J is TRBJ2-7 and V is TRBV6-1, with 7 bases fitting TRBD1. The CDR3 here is CASSGRQGRNEQYL. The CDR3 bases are TGTGCCAGCAGTGGACGACAGGGCAGGAACGAGCAGTACCTC.